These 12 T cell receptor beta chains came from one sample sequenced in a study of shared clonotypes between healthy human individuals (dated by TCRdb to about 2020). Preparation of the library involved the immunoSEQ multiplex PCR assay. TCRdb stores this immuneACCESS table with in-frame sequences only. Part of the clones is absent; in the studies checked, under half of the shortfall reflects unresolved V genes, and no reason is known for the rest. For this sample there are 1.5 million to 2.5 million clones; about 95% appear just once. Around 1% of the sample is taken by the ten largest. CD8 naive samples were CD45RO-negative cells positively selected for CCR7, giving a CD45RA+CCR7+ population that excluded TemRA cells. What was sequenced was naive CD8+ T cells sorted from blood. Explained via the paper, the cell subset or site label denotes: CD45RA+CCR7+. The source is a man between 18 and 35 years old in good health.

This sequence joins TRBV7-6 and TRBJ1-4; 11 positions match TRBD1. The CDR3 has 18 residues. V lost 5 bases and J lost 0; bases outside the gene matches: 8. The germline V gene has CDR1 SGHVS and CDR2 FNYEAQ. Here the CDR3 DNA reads TGTGCCAGCAGCGCCCGGACAGGGGGCCCTGCAACTAATGAAAAACTGTTTTTT. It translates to CASSARTGGPATNEKLFF.

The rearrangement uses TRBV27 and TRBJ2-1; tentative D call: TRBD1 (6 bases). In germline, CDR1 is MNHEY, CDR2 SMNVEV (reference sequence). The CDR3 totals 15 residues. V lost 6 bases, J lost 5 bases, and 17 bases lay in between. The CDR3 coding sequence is TGTGCCAGCAGCCGCTGGACAGCGCTTGACAATGAGCAGTTCTTC. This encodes CASSRWTALDNEQFF.

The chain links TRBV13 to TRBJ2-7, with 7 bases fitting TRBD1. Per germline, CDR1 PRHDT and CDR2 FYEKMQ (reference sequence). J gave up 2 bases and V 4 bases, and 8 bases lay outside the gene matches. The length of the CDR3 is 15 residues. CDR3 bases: TGTGCCAGCAGCTCCACCGGGACAGAGACCTACGAGCAGTACTTC. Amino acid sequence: CASSSTGTETYEQYF. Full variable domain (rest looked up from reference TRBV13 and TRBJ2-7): AAGVIQSPRHLIKEKRETATLKCYPIPRHDTVYWYQQGPGQDPQFLISFYEKMQSDKGSIPDRFSAQQFSDYHSELNMSSLELGDSALYFCASSSTGTETYEQYFGPGTRLTVT.

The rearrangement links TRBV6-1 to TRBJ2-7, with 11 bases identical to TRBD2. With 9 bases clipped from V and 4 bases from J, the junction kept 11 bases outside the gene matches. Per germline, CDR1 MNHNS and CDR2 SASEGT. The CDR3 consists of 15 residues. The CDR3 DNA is TGTGCCAGTCACCCCGGACTAGCGGGTCTATACGAGCAGTACTTC. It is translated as CASHPGLAGLYEQYF.

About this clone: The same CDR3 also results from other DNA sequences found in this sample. This CDR3 is CASSLLGQGYEQYF. In nucleotides, the CDR3 is TGTGCCAGCAGTTTACTTGGGCAGGGCTACGAGCAGTACTTC. This chain uses TRBV27 with TRBJ2-7; D may be TRBD1 (5 bases). Trimming pared 2 bases from V and 3 bases from J, leaving 11 bases between. Germline V gives CDR1 MNHEY, CDR2 SMNVEV (reference sequence). The CDR3 length is 14 residues.

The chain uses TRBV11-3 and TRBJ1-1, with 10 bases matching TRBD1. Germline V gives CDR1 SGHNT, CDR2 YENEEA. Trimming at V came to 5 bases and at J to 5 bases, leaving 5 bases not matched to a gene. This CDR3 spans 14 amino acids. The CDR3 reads CASSQTGGSTEAFF. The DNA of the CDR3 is TGTGCCAGCAGCCAGACAGGGGGCTCGACTGAAGCTTTCTTT.

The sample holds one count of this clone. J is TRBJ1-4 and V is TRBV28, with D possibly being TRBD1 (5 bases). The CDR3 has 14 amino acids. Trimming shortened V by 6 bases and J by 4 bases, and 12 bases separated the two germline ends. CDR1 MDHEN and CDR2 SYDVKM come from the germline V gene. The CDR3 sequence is CASRIPQGNEKLFF. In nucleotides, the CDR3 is TGTGCCAGCAGGATCCCCCAGGGTAATGAAAAACTGTTTTTT.

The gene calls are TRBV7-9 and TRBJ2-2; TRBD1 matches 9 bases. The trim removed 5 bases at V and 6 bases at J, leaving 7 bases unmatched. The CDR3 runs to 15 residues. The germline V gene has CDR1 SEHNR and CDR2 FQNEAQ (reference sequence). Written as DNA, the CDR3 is TGTGCCAGCAGCCCCGGACAGGGGATTCCCGGGGAGCTGTTTTTT. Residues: CASSPGQGIPGELFF. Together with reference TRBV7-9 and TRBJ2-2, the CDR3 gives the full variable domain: DTGVSQNPRHKITKRGQNVTFRCDPISEHNRLYWYRQTLGQGPEFLTYFQNEAQLEKSRLLSDRFSAERPKGSFSTLEIQRTEQGDSAMYLCASSPGQGIPGELFFGEGSRLTVL.

The CDR3 spells CASSLYTQGGTGGANVLTF. The CDR3 DNA sequence: TGTGCCAGCAGCTTATACACGCAGGGGGGCACCGGTGGGGCCAACGTCCTGACTTTC. The chain recombines TRBV11-2 with TRBJ2-6, with TRBD1 as a possible D gene (7 bases). CDR1 and CDR2 (germline): SGHAT, FQNNGV. V dropped 2 bases and J dropped 3 bases, with 20 bases sitting between them. The CDR3 spans 19 residues.

This CDR3 reads CASSSHPLTSGDYNEQFF. The CDR3 DNA is TGTGCCAGCAGCTCCCACCCATTGACTAGCGGGGACTACAATGAGCAGTTCTTC. The chain employs TRBV7-9 and TRBJ2-1; 11 bases map to TRBD2. After removal of 4 bases from V and 3 bases from J, the junction contained 11 bases not matched to a gene. The CDR3 covers 18 residues. The germline V gene encodes CDR1 SEHNR and CDR2 FQNEAQ (reference sequence).

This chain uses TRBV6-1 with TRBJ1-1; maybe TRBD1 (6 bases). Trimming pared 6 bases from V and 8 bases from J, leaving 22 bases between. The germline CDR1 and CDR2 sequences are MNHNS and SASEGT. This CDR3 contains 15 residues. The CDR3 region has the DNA TGTGCCAGCAGCCCAAAAGTTTGGGGGGCCACAGAAGCTTTCTTT. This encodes CASSPKVWGATEAFF.

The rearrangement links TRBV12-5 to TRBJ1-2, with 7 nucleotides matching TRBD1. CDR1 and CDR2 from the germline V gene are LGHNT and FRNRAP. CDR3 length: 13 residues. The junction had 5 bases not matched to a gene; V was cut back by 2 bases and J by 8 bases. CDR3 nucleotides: TGTGCTAGTGGTTTGTTCAGGGGGAACGGCTACACCTTC. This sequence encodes CASGLFRGNGYTF.